The TCR beta chain under discussion was sequenced for a study of T-cell reconstitution after alpha-beta-depleted transplantation in children. This CDR3 spans 14 amino acids. Looked up from germline, CDR1 is MNHEY and CDR2 is SMNVEV (reference sequence). V was pared by 2 bases and J by 1 base, with 5 bases between. This clonotype was counted many times. Its cognate antigen is unknown. Broader study findings: About two months after transplant, alpha-beta T cells reportedly came from several hundred expanded graft clones. After transplant, high TCRbeta diversity at day 60 in some patients arose from surviving recipient T cells and thymic progenitors. T cells produced anew were the main source of T-cell counts and diversity one year after transplant.

TCRbeta library preparation incorporated unique molecular identifiers. MiXCR, run by TCRdb on the PCR reads, gives a single entry per CDR3 protein. Of 73,000 or so distinct CDR3 sequences listed, over 4.5% are singletons. The V and J genes are TRBV27 and TRBJ1-4; D is ambiguous. Sequencing was performed on PBMCs, mostly from graft donor cells, taken 180 days after TCRalphabeta/CD19-depleted stem cell transplant. The receptor comes from a boy younger than two who had a stem cell transplant for acute myeloid leukemia, so the T cells may come from the graft donor. This CDR3 reads CASSLSGTNEKLFF. The CDR3 bases are TGTGCCAGCAGTTTAAGCGGAACTAATGAAAAACTGTTTTTT.